This T cell receptor beta chain is from a study of blood T cell repertoires in COVID-19. Turning to the study itself: Acute and convalescent COVID-19 samples came from the United States, Italy and Spain. T cells, B-cell-depleted T cells, or PBMCs supplied cDNA or gDNA.

The CDR3 length is 13 residues. Trimming removed 5 bases from V and 5 bases from J, with 10 bases in between. CDR1 and CDR2 (germline): SGHVS, FNYEAQ. In the original processing: Nucleated cell counts were estimated from reference gene primer amplification. Libraries were prepared by immunoSEQ multiplex PCR; TCRdb keeps only in-frame clonotypes and omits some of them. V, J and clone size are taken as reported in that table, and D and trimming were inferred from the DNA itself. The sample yields some 140,000 clones, 81% seen once. The chain recombines TRBV7-6 with TRBJ2-4; D gene unclear. The clonotype comes from a woman aged 60-70 years with active or convalescent COVID-19. Sequencing used peripheral blood. As DNA, the CDR3 is TGTGCCAGCAGCCTAAGCCAACAAAACATTCAGTACTTC. It yields the protein CASSLSQQNIQYF.